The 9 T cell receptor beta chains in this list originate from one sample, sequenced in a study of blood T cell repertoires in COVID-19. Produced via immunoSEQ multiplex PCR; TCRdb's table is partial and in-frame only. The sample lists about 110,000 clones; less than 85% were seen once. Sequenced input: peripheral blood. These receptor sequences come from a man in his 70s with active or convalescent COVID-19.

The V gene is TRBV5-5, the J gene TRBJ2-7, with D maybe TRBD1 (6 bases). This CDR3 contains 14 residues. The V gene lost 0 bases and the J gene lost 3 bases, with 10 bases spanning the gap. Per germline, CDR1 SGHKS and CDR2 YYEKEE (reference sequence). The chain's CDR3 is CASSLVTGVYEQYF. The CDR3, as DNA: TGTGCCAGCAGCTTGGTGACAGGAGTCTACGAGCAGTACTTC.

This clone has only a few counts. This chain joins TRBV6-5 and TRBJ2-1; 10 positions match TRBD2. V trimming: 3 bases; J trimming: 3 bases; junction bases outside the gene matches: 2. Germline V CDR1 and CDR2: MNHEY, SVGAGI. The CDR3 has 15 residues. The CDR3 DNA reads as TGTGCCAGCAGTTATGGGACTAGCGACTACAATGAGCAGTTCTTC. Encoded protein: CASSYGTSDYNEQFF.

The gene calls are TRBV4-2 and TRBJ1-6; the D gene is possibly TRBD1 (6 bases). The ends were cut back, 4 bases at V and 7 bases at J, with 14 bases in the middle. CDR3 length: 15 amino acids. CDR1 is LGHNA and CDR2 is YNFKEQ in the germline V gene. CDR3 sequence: CASSLSLQGNSPLHF. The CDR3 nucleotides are TGTGCCAGCAGCCTTAGCCTACAGGGAAATTCACCCCTCCACTTT.

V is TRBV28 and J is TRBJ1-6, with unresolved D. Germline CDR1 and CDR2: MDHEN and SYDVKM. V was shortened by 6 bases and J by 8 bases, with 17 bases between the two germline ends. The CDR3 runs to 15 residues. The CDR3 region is CASSPRSGYDSPLHF. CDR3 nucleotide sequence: TGTGCCAGCAGCCCCCGTTCGGGGTACGATTCACCCCTCCACTTT.

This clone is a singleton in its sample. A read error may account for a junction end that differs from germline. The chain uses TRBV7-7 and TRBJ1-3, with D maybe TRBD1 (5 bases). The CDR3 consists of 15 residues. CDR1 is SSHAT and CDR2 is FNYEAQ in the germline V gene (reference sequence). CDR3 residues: CASSLGAGTGNTIYF. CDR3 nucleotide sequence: TGTGCTAGCAGCTTAGGGGCAGGGACTGGAAACACCATATATTTT.

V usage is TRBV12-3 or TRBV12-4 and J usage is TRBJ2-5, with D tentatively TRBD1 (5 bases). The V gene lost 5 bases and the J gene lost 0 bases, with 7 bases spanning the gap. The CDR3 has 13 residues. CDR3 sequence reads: CASSKTDQETQYF. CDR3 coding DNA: TGTGCCAGCAGTAAGACAGACCAAGAGACCCAGTACTTC.

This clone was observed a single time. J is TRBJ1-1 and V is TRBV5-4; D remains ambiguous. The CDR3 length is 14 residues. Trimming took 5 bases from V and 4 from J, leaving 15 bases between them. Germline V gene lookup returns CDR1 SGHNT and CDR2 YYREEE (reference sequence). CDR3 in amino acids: CASSGGYRPTEAFF. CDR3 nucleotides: TGTGCCAGCAGTGGAGGGTATCGGCCCACTGAAGCTTTCTTT. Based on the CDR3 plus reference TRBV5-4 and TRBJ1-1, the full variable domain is ETGVTQSPTHLIKTRGQQVTLRCSSQSGHNTVSWYQQALGQGPQFIFQYYREEENGRGNFPPRFSGLQFPNYSSELNVNALELDDSALYLCASSGGYRPTEAFFGQGTRLTVV.

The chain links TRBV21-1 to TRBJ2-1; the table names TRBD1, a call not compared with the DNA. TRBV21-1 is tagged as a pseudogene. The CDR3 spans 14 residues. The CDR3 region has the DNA TGTGCCAGCAGCAAAGAGGTACACAGCAATGAGCAGTTCTTC. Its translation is CASSKEVHSNEQFF.

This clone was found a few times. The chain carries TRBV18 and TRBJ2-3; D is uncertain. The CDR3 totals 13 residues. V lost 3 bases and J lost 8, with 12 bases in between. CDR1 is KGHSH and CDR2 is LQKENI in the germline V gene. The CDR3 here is CASSPLKFGTQYF. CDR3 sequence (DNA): TGTGCCAGCTCACCTCTAAAGTTCGGTACGCAGTATTTT.